This T cell receptor (beta chain) emerged from a study of blood T cell repertoires in COVID-19. Data came from immunoSEQ multiplex PCR; TCRdb stores just in-frame clones and leaves some out. Among 55,000 or so clones listed, 87% were seen once. Material: peripheral blood. The receptor's source is a man aged 35 to 55 with COVID-19, enrolled during active disease.

CDR3 region: CASSFQGAETYNSPLHF. CDR3 DNA: TGTGCCAGCAGTTTCCAGGGGGCAGAGACCTATAATTCACCCCTCCACTTT. The gene calls are TRBV28 and TRBJ1-6; 8 bases agree with TRBD1. Unmatched junction bases numbered 6, after V lost 3 bases and J lost 2 bases. The CDR3 totals 17 residues. From germline, CDR1 is MDHEN and CDR2 SYDVKM.